The entry below describes one T cell receptor beta chain. Its antigen is not known. TCR beta libraries were made by quantitative 5'-RACE with molecular barcodes. TCRdb reprocessed the 5' RACE reads with MiXCR, giving one entry per CDR3 protein. In the table there are some 130,000 distinct CDR3 sequences, 7.3% of which are singletons. The source of the sample is a study of CD8 T cells in ankylosing spondylitis. CDR3 length equals 13 residues. The germline gives CDR1 KGHDR, CDR2 SFDVKD. J lost 6 bases, V lost 2 bases, and 0 bases had no gene match. The study's findings and limits: In ankylosing spondylitis blood, a motif of roughly eight highly homologous TCR beta variants appeared characteristic. Previously reported in reactive arthritis synovial fluid and blood were some of the motif variants. Matched ankylosing spondylitis synovial fluid reportedly showed significant enrichment of disease-linked clones.

This receptor was identified in a female donor with ankylosing spondylitis or in good health (not recorded which). The J gene is TRBJ2-3, the V gene TRBV24-1, with TRBD1 matching 8 bases. The sample was blood, either unsorted or a sorted T cell fraction (not recorded which). The CDR3 DNA reads as TGTGCCACCAGTGATTACAGGGGGGATACGCAGTATTTT. Its translation is CATSDYRGDTQYF.